These 12 T cell receptor beta chains were all obtained from the same sample, sequenced in a study of T cell changes during pregnancy in multiple sclerosis. The protocol was immunoSEQ multiplex PCR, while the TCRdb copy is restricted to in-frame clones and leaves out a portion. The table includes 100,000 or so clones, 90% to 95% detected once. This sample comprised peripheral blood, obtained in the first trimester of pregnancy. These receptors came from a female donor with multiple sclerosis, enrolled in a pregnancy study.

This chain connects TRBV11-2 to TRBJ1-1, with a tentative D call TRBD1 (6 bases). The CDR3 consists of 18 residues. Germline V gene lookup returns CDR1 SGHAT and CDR2 FQNNGV. V lost 0 bases and J 0 bases, leaving 17 bases between the germline ends. The chain's CDR3 is CASSLDRGLGAMNTEAFF. CDR3 nucleotides: TGTGCCAGCAGCTTAGATAGGGGGTTGGGAGCTATGAACACTGAAGCTTTCTTT.

The chain links TRBV6-5 to TRBJ1-2, with D uncertain. V lost 8 bases and J 5 bases, leaving 15 bases between the germline ends. The CDR3 contains 13 residues. Germline loops: CDR1 MNHEY, CDR2 SVGAGI. The CDR3, as DNA: TGTGCCAGCCGCCTCCAGGCCCAATATGGCTACACCTTC. Translated: CASRLQAQYGYTF.

The rearrangement uses TRBV18 and TRBJ2-7; 10 bases align to TRBD2. With 3 bases clipped from V and 7 bases from J, the junction kept 6 bases outside the gene matches. The CDR3 consists of 14 residues. CDR1 and CDR2 from the germline V gene are KGHSH and LQKENI. The CDR3 DNA reads TGTGCCAGCTCACCGGCTAGCGGGGGCAGTGAGCAGTACTTC. It translates to CASSPASGGSEQYF.

This clone was picked up one time. The rearrangement links TRBV7-6 to TRBJ2-7, with D tentatively TRBD1 (6 bases). This CDR3 contains 15 residues. Between the trimmed V and J ends, which lost 5 bases and 3 bases, there was a span of 17 bases. In germline, CDR1 is SGHVS, CDR2 FNYEAQ. CDR3 DNA sequence: TGTGCCAGCAGCCGATATGACCGGGACAACTACGAGCAGTACTTC. Its protein is CASSRYDRDNYEQYF.

This clone appeared a single time. V usage is TRBV29-1 and J usage is TRBJ1-2; D gene unclear. The CDR3 extends over 13 amino acids. Deletions cut 0 bases from V and 0 bases from J, with 5 bases between. The V gene's germline CDR1 is SQVTM and CDR2 ANQGSEA. CDR3: CSVEDFANYGYTF. The CDR3 DNA is TGCAGCGTTGAAGATTTCGCTAACTATGGCTACACCTTC.

The rearrangement joins TRBV6-6 to TRBJ1-1; unclear D gene. Trimming cost V 3 bases and J 1 base, with 12 bases left between them. The length of the CDR3 is 15 residues. In germline, CDR1 is MNHNY, CDR2 SVGAGI (reference sequence). The CDR3 region is CASSYLGQKNTEAFF. The CDR3 nucleotides are TGTGCCAGCAGTTATTTGGGCCAGAAGAACACTGAAGCTTTCTTT.

This chain links TRBV19 with TRBJ1-1; D ambiguous. The germline CDR1 and CDR2 sequences are LNHDA and SQIVND (reference sequence). There are 13 residues in the CDR3. The V and J ends lost 6 bases and 2 bases respectively, with 10 bases between them. DNA of the CDR3: TGTGCCAGTAGCGACGGACTAAACACTGAAGCTTTCTTT. It translates to CASSDGLNTEAFF.

This sequence joins TRBV5-1 and TRBJ2-3; no reliable D call. Germline assignment: CDR1 SGHRS and CDR2 YFSETQ. Between the trimmed V and J ends, which lost 2 bases and 2 bases, there was a span of 12 bases. The CDR3 runs 15 residues. In DNA form, the CDR3 reads TGCGCCAGCAGCTTTGGGCGAACCAACACAGATACGCAGTATTTT. It codes for CASSFGRTNTDTQYF.

The chain is built from TRBV2 and TRBJ2-3; 8 bases agree with TRBD2. Germline CDR1 SNHLY, CDR2 FYNNEI. The CDR3 loop spans 15 amino acids. V trimming: 8 bases; J trimming: 1 base; junction bases outside the gene matches: 8. The CDR3 loop is CASEGTSLRTDTQYF. CDR3 nucleotide sequence: TGTGCCAGCGAGGGGACTAGTCTTCGCACAGATACGCAGTATTTT.

The chain joins TRBV4-1 to TRBJ2-5; possible D gene TRBD2, 6 bases. V was pared by 1 base and J by 10 bases, with 16 bases between. Germline V gene data show CDR1 as MGHRA and CDR2 as YSYEKL. This CDR3 contains 14 residues. The CDR3 loop reads CASSQGDSSGGQYF. The DNA for the CDR3 is TGCGCCAGCAGCCAAGGGGACTCGAGTGGTGGCCAGTACTTC.

V gene TRBV27 combines with J gene TRBJ2-7; 9 bases agree with TRBD1. CDR3 length: 13 amino acids. CDR1 is MNHEY and CDR2 is SMNVEV in the germline V gene (reference sequence). After removal of 6 bases from V and 2 bases from J, the junction contained 2 bases not matched to a gene. This CDR3 reads CASSRDRAYEQYF. The CDR3 bases are TGTGCCAGCAGCCGGGACAGGGCCTACGAGCAGTACTTC.

The chain employs TRBV5-1 and TRBJ1-5, with D perhaps TRBD1 (6 bases). This CDR3 spans 15 amino acids. Trimming took off 0 bases at V and 2 bases at J, with 9 bases between the two ends. Germline lookup yields CDR1 SGHRS and CDR2 YFSETQ. This CDR3 reads CASSLGSGGNQPQHF. As DNA, the CDR3 is TGCGCCAGCAGCTTGGGATCAGGGGGCAATCAGCCCCAGCATTTT. The full variable domain, with the rest looked up from reference TRBV5-1 and TRBJ1-5, is KAGVTQTPRYLIKTRGQQVTLSCSPISGHRSVSWYQQTPGQGLQFLFEYFSETQRNKGNFPGRFSGRQFSNSRSEMNVSTLELGDSALYLCASSLGSGGNQPQHFGDGTRLSIL.